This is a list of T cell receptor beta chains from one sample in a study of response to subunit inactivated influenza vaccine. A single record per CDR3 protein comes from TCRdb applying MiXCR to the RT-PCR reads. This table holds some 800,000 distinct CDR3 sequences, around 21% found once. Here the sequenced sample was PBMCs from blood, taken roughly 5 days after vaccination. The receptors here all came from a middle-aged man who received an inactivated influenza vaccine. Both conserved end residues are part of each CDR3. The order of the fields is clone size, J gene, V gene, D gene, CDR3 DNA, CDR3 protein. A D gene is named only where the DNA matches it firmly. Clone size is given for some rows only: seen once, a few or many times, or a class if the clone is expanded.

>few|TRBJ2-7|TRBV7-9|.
TGTGCCAGCAGCTTTCTACAGGCTCCCTACGAGCAGTACTTC
CASSFLQAPYEQYF
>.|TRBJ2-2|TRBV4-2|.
TGTGCCAGCAGCCAAGTAGGGCAGGGTGACACCGGGGAGCTGTTTTTT
CASSQVGQGDTGELFF
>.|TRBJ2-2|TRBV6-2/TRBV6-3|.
TGTGCCAGCATATTAAGAAGGAACACCGGGGAGCTGTTTTTT
CASILRRNTGELFF
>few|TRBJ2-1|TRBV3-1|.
TGTGCCAGCAGCCCGACCCCGCGGGTTGAGCAGTTCTTC
CASSPTPRVEQFF
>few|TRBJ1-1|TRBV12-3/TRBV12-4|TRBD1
TGTGCCAGCAGTTCAGGGACAGGGTGGGCCACTGAAGCTTTCTTT
CASSSGTGWATEAFF
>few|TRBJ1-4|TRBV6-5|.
TGTGCCAGCAGTTCGAGTCCTTTCTGGGGTGAAAAACTTTTTTTT
CASSSSPFWGEKLFF
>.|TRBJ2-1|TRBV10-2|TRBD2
TGCGCCAGCAGTGAGCTTAGCGGGGGGCACAATGAGCAGTTCTTC
CASSELSGGHNEQFF
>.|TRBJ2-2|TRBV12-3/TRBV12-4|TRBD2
TGTGCCAGCAGACCGGGACTAGCGGGAGCCGGGGAGCTGTTTTTT
CASRPGLAGAGELFF
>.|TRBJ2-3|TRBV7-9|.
TGTGCCAGCAGCCCGCGTACGGGTCAAACAGATACGCAGTATTTT
CASSPRTGQTDTQYF
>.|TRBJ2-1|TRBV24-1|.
TGTGCCACCAGTGATCGATATAGCCCCAGGGGCCGGTGGAGCAATGAGCAGTTCTTC
CATSDRYSPRGRWSNEQFF
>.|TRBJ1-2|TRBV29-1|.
TGCAGCGTTGATTCCGGGTTCTATGGCTACACCTTC
CSVDSGFYGYTF
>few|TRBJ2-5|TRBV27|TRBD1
TGTGCCAGCAGGCGGACAGGCGGAGAGACCCAGTACTTC
CASRRTGGETQYF
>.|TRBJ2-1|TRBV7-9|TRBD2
TGTGCCAGCAGCCCGCCGACTAGCGGGAGATTCCGCAATGAGCAGTTCTTC
CASSPPTSGRFRNEQFF
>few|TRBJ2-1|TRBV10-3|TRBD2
TGTGCCATCAGTGGGAATAGCGGGAGAGAGATCGGTGAGCAGTTCTTC
CAISGNSGREIGEQFF
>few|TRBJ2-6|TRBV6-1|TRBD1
TGTGCCAGCAGGGAAACAGGGGGCTTCTCTGGGGCCAACGTCCTGACTTTC
CASRETGGFSGANVLTF
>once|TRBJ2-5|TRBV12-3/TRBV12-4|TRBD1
TGTGCCAGCACCCCGACAGGGTCGATCCAAGAGACCCAGTACTTC
CASTPTGSIQETQYF
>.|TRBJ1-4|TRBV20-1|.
TGCAGTGCTGTTAGTGGGCCTGGTAATGAAAAACTGTTTTTT
CSAVSGPGNEKLFF
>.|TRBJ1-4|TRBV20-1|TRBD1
TGCAGTGCTCCGGGACAGGGGGCGCCGACTAATGAAAAACTGTTTTTT
CSAPGQGAPTNEKLFF
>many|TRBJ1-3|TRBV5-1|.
TGCGCCAGCAGCTTGGAACTCAGCGGGACAAGTAACACCATATATTTT
CASSLELSGTSNTIYF
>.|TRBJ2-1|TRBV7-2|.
TGTGCCAGCAGTCAGAAAACGCAGGGTGAGCAGTTCTTC
CASSQKTQGEQFF
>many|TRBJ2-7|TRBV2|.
TGTGCCAGCAGTGAAGCTGCCCTGCTGACCTACGAGCAGTACTTC
CASSEAALLTYEQYF
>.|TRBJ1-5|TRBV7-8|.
TGTGCCAGCAGCTTAGTCGTTAGCAATCAGCCCCAGCATTTT
CASSLVVSNQPQHF
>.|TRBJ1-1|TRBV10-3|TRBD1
TGTGCCATCAGTGACAGGGGGGCAGCTGGAACTGAAGCTTTCTTT
CAISDRGAAGTEAFF
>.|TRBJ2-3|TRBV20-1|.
TGCAGTGCTAAGGCGGGACTCTCACTTGATACGCAGTATTTT
CSAKAGLSLDTQYF
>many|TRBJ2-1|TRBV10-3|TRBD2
TGTGCCATCAGTGGGTTAGGACTAGCGGGGCCCTACAATGAGCAGTTCTTC
CAISGLGLAGPYNEQFF
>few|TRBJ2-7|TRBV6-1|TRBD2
TGTGCCAGCACCCCTGCGGGGGGTATCTACGAGCAGTACTTC
CASTPAGGIYEQYF
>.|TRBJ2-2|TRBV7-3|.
TGTGCCAGCAGCTTATACAGGCCCGGGAGGGGGCGCGATATTTCCGGGGAGCTGTTTTTT
CASSLYRPGRGRDISGELFF
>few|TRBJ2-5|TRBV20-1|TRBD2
TGCAGTGCCGCCTGGCCGGGAGGAGAGACCCAGTACTTC
CSAAWPGGETQYF
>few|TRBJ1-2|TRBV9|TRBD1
TGTGCCAGCAGCGATCCTTCTGGACAGGGGTGGTATGGCTACACCTTC
CASSDPSGQGWYGYTF
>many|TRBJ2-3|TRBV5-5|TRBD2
TGTGCCAGCAGCTTCCGGGGGGACGATACGCAGTATTTT
CASSFRGDDTQYF
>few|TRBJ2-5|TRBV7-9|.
TGTGCCAGCAGCCATATCAGCCTAACCGAAGAGACCCAGTACTTC
CASSHISLTEETQYF
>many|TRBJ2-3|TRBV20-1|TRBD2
TGCAGTGCACGACTAGCGGGAGGAGATACGCAGTATTTT
CSARLAGGDTQYF
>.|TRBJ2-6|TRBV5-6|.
TGTGCCAGCAGCATAACAGGGTCTGGGGCCAACGTCCTGACTTTC
CASSITGSGANVLTF
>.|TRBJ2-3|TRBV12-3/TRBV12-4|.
TGTGCCAGCAGTTTATCGGCAGGAATAGATACGCAGTATTTT
CASSLSAGIDTQYF
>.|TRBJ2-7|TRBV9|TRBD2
TGTGCCAGCAGCGTAACTAGCGGGGGGGCCCACGAGCAGTACTTC
CASSVTSGGAHEQYF
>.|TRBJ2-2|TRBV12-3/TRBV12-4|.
TGTGCCAGCAGCCCGAGTACCGCGAACACCGGGGAGCTGTTTTTT
CASSPSTANTGELFF
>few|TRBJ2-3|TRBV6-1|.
TGTGCCACGCGGGGACAGAAAGGCACAGATACGCAGTATTTT
CATRGQKGTDTQYF
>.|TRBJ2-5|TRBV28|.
TGTGCCAGCAGTCCGACTTGGCTCGATACCCAGTACTTC
CASSPTWLDTQYF
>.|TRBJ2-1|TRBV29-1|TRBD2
TGCAGCGTTGAAAAAGCGGGGGGCTTCCCGTACAATGAGCAGTTCTTC
CSVEKAGGFPYNEQFF
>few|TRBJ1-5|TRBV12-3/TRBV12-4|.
TGTGCCAGCAGTTCTCCTACGGTGAGGGAGAATCAGCCCCAGCATTTT
CASSSPTVRENQPQHF
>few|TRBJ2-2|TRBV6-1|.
TGTGCCAGCAGTGTACCCAACGTAGGGGAGCTGTTTTTT
CASSVPNVGELFF
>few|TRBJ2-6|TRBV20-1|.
TGCAGTGCTAGAGGGACACCCCCCCTCTGGGCCAACGTCCTGACTTTC
CSARGTPPLWANVLTF
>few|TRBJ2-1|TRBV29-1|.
TGCAGCGTTCAGGGTATCTCCTACAATGAGCAGTTCTTC
CSVQGISYNEQFF
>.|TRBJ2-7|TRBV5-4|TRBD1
TGTGCCAGCAGCCCCGTCGGGACAGGGCTCTACGAGCAGTACTTC
CASSPVGTGLYEQYF
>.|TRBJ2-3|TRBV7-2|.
TGTGCCAGCAGCAACAAATTCACAGATACGCAGTATTTT
CASSNKFTDTQYF
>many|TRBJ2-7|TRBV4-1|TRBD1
TGCGCCAGCAGCCAAGATACAGGGACAGGGGAGCAGTACTTC
CASSQDTGTGEQYF
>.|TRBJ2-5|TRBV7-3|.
TGTGCCAGCAGCGCACTAGGGTGGGAGACCCAGTACTTC
CASSALGWETQYF
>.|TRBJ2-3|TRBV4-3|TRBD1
TGCGCCAGCAGCCAAGGACCGGGACAGGGGGCACAAGCAGATACGCAGTATTTT
CASSQGPGQGAQADTQYF
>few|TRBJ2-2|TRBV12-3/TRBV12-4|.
TGTGCCAGCAAACCATCGGATGGCGGGGAGCTGTTTTTT
CASKPSDGGELFF
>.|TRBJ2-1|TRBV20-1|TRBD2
TGCAGTGCTAGTGGCGGGAGAGGCTCCTACAATGAGCAGTTCTTC
CSASGGRGSYNEQFF
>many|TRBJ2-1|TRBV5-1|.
TGCGCCAGCAGTCTCCAATCTGAGCAGTTCTTC
CASSLQSEQFF
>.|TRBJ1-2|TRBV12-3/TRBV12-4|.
TGTGCCAGCGGAAGGGCAAGCCCGGGTGGCTACACCTTC
CASGRASPGGYTF
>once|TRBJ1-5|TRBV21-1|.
TGTGCCAGCAGCAATCATCTCTTGGGTGCGAATAGCAATCAGCCCCAGCATTTT
CASSNHLLGANSNQPQHF
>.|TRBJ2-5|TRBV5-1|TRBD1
TGCGCCAGCAGCTTGTACCAGGGGGAAGGAGAGACCCAGTACTTC
CASSLYQGEGETQYF
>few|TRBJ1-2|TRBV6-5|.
TGTGCCAGCAGTTACTCGAGCGGGGGCTACACCTTC
CASSYSSGGYTF
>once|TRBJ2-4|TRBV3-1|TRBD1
TGTGCCAGCAGCCAAGAAGACAGGGGGCTAAGAAACATTCAGTACTTC
CASSQEDRGLRNIQYF
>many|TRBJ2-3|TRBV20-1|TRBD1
TGCAGTGGATTTACAGGGGCGCCCGGTACGCAGTATTTT
CSGFTGAPGTQYF
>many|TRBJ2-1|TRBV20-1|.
TGCAGTGCAATTTGGGATTTGGAGCAGTTCTTC
CSAIWDLEQFF
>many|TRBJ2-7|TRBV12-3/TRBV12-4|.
TGTGCCAGCAGTCCTCAGGCTCACTCCTACGAGCAGTACTTC
CASSPQAHSYEQYF
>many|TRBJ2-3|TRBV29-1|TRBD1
TGCAGCGTTGGGATCTCGGGACAGGGCACAGATACGCAGTATTTT
CSVGISGQGTDTQYF